This is a list of T cell receptor beta chains from one sample in a study of T cell responses to AZD1222 COVID-19 vaccine. Here immunoSEQ multiplex PCR was the method, and the copy in TCRdb shows in-frame clones only, minus some. The table includes roughly 170,000 clones, around 90% detected once. This material consisted of peripheral blood, taken on day 0 of AZD1222 vaccination. All receptors derive from an adult in good health. CDR3s include the opening cysteine and the closing phenylalanine or tryptophan. A D gene is named only where the DNA matches it firmly. Only some rows state a clone size, as once, few, many or a class for expanded clones.

v_gene	abundance	d_gene	len	j_gene	CDR3nt	CDR3aa
TRBV7-9	NA	NA	15	TRBJ1-1	TGTGCCAGCAGCGTCAGTGGAGGGATAAACACTGAAGCTTTCTTT	CASSVSGGINTEAFF
TRBV18	NA	TRBD1	16	TRBJ2-1	TGTGCCAGCTCCCTCAACCGGGACAGGGGATTGAATGAGCAGTTCTTC	CASSLNRDRGLNEQFF
TRBV30	NA	NA	12	TRBJ1-6	TGTGCCTGGAACAGGGCCAATTCACCCCTCCACTTT	CAWNRANSPLHF
TRBV2	once	NA	15	TRBJ2-4	TGTGCCAGCAACCAAGGGGGACTGGCCAAAAACATTCAGTACTTC	CASNQGGLAKNIQYF
TRBV30	NA	NA	14	TRBJ1-6	TGTGCCTGCACCACTCGCATCGATAATTCACCCCTCCACTTT	CACTTRIDNSPLHF
TRBV10-1	NA	TRBD1	17	TRBJ1-1	TGCGCCAGCGGAAGGACTGCAGGGGGCGACTGGAACACTGAAGCTTTCTTT	CASGRTAGGDWNTEAFF
TRBV19	NA	TRBD1	14	TRBJ1-1	TGTGCCAGTAGTAGGACAGGAGGGAACACTGAAGCTTTCTTT	CASSRTGGNTEAFF
TRBV6-2/TRBV6-3	NA	NA	12	TRBJ1-2	TGTGCCAGCAGTCCGCAGGGGTATGGCTACACCTTC	CASSPQGYGYTF
TRBV27	NA	TRBD2	16	TRBJ2-3	TGTGCCAGCAGTCTCGGACTAGCGGGGATGGGGGATACGCAGTATTTT	CASSLGLAGMGDTQYF
TRBV30	NA	NA	18	TRBJ1-6	TGTGCCTGGAGTAGCGGGACAAGTGCGTCAAGCTATAATTCACCCCTCCACTTT	CAWSSGTSASSYNSPLHF
TRBV7-9	few	TRBD2	17	TRBJ2-1	TGTGCCAGCAGCTTTGACCCCGGGACTAGCGGGACAAATGAGCAGTTCTTC	CASSFDPGTSGTNEQFF
TRBV19	NA	NA	14	TRBJ2-3	TGTGCCAGTAGTAGAAAGGGGGACACAGATACGCAGTATTTT	CASSRKGDTDTQYF
TRBV19	NA	TRBD1	12	TRBJ1-2	TGTGCCAGTAGTGAGGGGGCGCGAGGCTACACCTTC	CASSEGARGYTF
TRBV19	NA	NA	14	TRBJ2-7	TGTGCCAGTAGTACCCGGGACGGCTCCTACGAGCAGTACTTC	CASSTRDGSYEQYF
TRBV5-1	NA	NA	13	TRBJ1-2	TGCGCCAGCAGCTTGGGGACAGCGTATGGCTACACCTTC	CASSLGTAYGYTF
TRBV19	NA	NA	13	TRBJ2-7	TGTGCCAGTAGTCTCCGGGCCGCGGACGAGCAGTACTTC	CASSLRAADEQYF
TRBV11-2	NA	NA	13	TRBJ2-3	TGTGCCAGCAGCTTAGGAACCTTAGATACGCAGTATTTT	CASSLGTLDTQYF
TRBV11-2	NA	NA	13	TRBJ2-1	TGTGCCAGCAGCTTATCTCTACCCAATGAGCAGTTCTTC	CASSLSLPNEQFF
TRBV4-2	NA	TRBD1	16	TRBJ1-5	TGTGCCAGCAGCCAGTATAAGGGACAGATCAATCAGCCCCAGCATTTT	CASSQYKGQINQPQHF
TRBV6-6	NA	TRBD1	14	TRBJ2-3	TGTGCCAGCAGTTCGGACAGGGACACAGATACGCAGTATTTT	CASSSDRDTDTQYF
TRBV5-1	few	NA	15	TRBJ2-7	TGCGCCAGCAGCCATGACATGGGTGGAGGCTACGAGCAGTACTTC	CASSHDMGGGYEQYF
TRBV12-3/TRBV12-4	NA	NA	12	TRBJ1-5	TGTGCCAGCAGTTTATACAGTCAGCCCCAGCATTTT	CASSLYSQPQHF
TRBV7-9	NA	TRBD2	15	TRBJ2-1	TGTGCCAGCAGCCCCAGGCTAGCGGGCTACAATGAGCAGTTCTTC	CASSPRLAGYNEQFF
TRBV18	NA	TRBD1	13	TRBJ1-2	TGTGCCAGCTCAGAACAGGGGTTTAGTGGCTACACCTTC	CASSEQGFSGYTF
TRBV4-1	NA	NA	13	TRBJ2-1	TGCGCCAGCAGCCCTCAACTAGATGCTGAGCAGTTCTTC	CASSPQLDAEQFF
TRBV7-2	NA	NA	14	TRBJ2-7	TGTGCCAGCAGCTCGACAGCGATCTCCTACGAGCAGTACTTC	CASSSTAISYEQYF
TRBV7-7	NA	NA	15	TRBJ2-3	TGTGCCAGCAGCTTAGCGGTCGGTAGCACAGATACGCAGTATTTT	CASSLAVGSTDTQYF
TRBV27	NA	NA	16	TRBJ1-5	TGTGCCAGCAGCCCGATTTGGGGGGGGCAGAATCAGCCCCAGCATTTT	CASSPIWGGQNQPQHF
TRBV3-1/TRBV3-2	NA	TRBD2	17	TRBJ2-3	TGTGCCAGCAGCCAAGGCTCGGGCTCCTATATGGGGACTAGACAGTATTTT	CASSQGSGSYMGTRQYF
TRBV19	NA	NA	12	TRBJ2-2	TGTGCCAGTAGTACCCGGGGCGGGGAGCTGTTTTTT	CASSTRGGELFF
TRBV3-1/TRBV3-2	NA	NA	16	TRBJ1-4	TGTGCCAGCAGCCAAGTGGTCAGGACCGGGGGGAAAAAACTGTTTTTT	CASSQVVRTGGKKLFF